These 5 T cell receptor beta chains came from one sample sequenced in a study of blood T cell repertoires in COVID-19. Here immunoSEQ multiplex PCR was the method, and the copy in TCRdb shows in-frame clones only, minus some. The data show about 160,000 clones, around 93% seen once. The specimen sequenced was peripheral blood. The receptor set was obtained from a woman aged 50 to 60 with acute or convalescent COVID-19.

The chain combines TRBV4-1 with TRBJ2-7; D is possibly TRBD2 (6 bases). Germline assignment: CDR1 MGHRA and CDR2 YSYEKL. The CDR3 is made up of 15 amino acids. V was cut by 0 bases and J by 2 bases, with 11 bases left in between. CDR3 sequence reads: CASSQEFGGAYEQYF. CDR3 nucleotide sequence: TGCGCCAGCAGCCAAGAGTTCGGGGGAGCCTACGAGCAGTACTTC.

This clone occurred once. The chain links TRBV6-5 to TRBJ1-6; no firm D call. Deletions cut 6 bases from V and 8 bases from J, with 14 bases between. CDR1 and CDR2 (germline): MNHEY, SVGAGI. This CDR3 has 14 residues. The CDR3 DNA follows: TGTGCCAGCAGCACTAAAGCTGGAGATTCACCCCTCCACTTT. This codes for CASSTKAGDSPLHF.

The CDR3 spells CASRNRGSYNSPLHF. CDR3 DNA sequence: TGTGCCAGTAGGAATAGGGGGTCCTATAATTCACCCCTCCACTTT. This chain links TRBV19 with TRBJ1-6, with D perhaps TRBD1 (6 bases). CDR1 LNHDA and CDR2 SQIVND come from the germline V gene (reference sequence). This CDR3 contains 15 residues. Trimming took 6 bases from V and 1 from J, leaving 10 bases between them.

About this clone: A read error may account for a junction end that differs from germline. The chain recombines TRBV28 with TRBJ1-3, with a weak D call TRBD1 (5 bases). The CDR3 is 9 amino acids. Germline V gives CDR1 MDHEN, CDR2 SYDVKM. The CDR3 sequence is CASSQGLDF. The CDR3, as DNA: TGTGCCAGCAGTCAGGGTTTGGATTTT.

This clone has more than one count but fewer than ten. This chain connects TRBV7-2 to TRBJ1-1, with D unresolved. Trimming cost V 4 bases and J 0 bases, with 15 bases left between them. This CDR3 contains 16 residues. CDR1 SGHTA and CDR2 FQGNSA come from the germline V gene. CDR3 nucleotide sequence: TGTGCCAGCAGCTCCAGCTCCCAGGCCATGAACACTGAAGCTTTCTTT. Translating gives CASSSSSQAMNTEAFF. Supplemented by reference TRBV7-2 and TRBJ1-1, the full variable domain reads GAGVSQSPSNKVTEKGKDVELRCDPISGHTALYWYRQSLGQGLEFLIYFQGNSAPDKSGLPSDRFSAERTGGSVSTLTIQRTQQEDSAVYLCASSSSSQAMNTEAFFGQGTRLTVV.